Shown below are 29 T cell receptor beta chains from a single sample sequenced in a study of CD8+CD57+ T cells in acquired aplastic anemia. Genomic DNA templated the TCR beta VDJ and CDR3 profiling. From the reads, TCRdb called clonotypes with MiXCR, one entry per CDR3 protein. The profile shows about 110,000 distinct CDR3 sequences, less than 65% of them singletons. Specimen: sorted CD4+, CD8+, or CD8+CD57+ T cells (not recorded which) from PBMCs. Receptor source: a human donor in good health, serving as a control.

At least ten counts were recorded for this clonotype. The genes are TRBV13 and TRBJ2-3; D may be TRBD2 (6 bases). Per germline, CDR1 PRHDT and CDR2 FYEKMQ (reference sequence). This CDR3 has 15 amino acids. V was pared by 2 bases and J by 2 bases, with 11 bases between. The CDR3 sequence is CASSLRGSNTDTQYF. For the CDR3, the DNA is TGTGCCAGCAGCTTACGGGGGTCCAACACAGATACGCAGTATTTT.

This clonotype was seen repeatedly, ten times or more. The rearrangement links TRBV29-1 to TRBJ2-7; 9 nucleotides match TRBD1. The germline V gene has CDR1 SQVTM and CDR2 ANQGSEA. CDR3 length: 13 residues. V lost 7 bases to trimming and J lost 2 bases; unmatched junction nucleotides: 6. Here the CDR3 reads CSGSDRGAYEQYF. CDR3 coding DNA: TGCAGCGGGTCGGACAGGGGCGCCTACGAGCAGTACTTC.

In regard to this clonotype: It may be a read error: a sequence one base away is much more abundant. This CDR3 reads CASSLSQTDSYNEQFF. The CDR3, as DNA: TGCGCCAGCAGCTTGAGCCAGACAGATTCCTACAATGAGCAGTTCTTC. The rearrangement uses TRBV5-1 and TRBJ2-1, with TRBD1 as a possible D gene (5 bases). The CDR3 is made up of 16 amino acids. Trimming took off 1 base at V and 1 base at J, with 12 bases between the two ends. Germline V CDR1 and CDR2: SGHRS, YFSETQ. The entire variable domain, with the rest obtained from reference TRBV5-1 and TRBJ2-1, is as follows: KAGVTQTPRYLIKTRGQQVTLSCSPISGHRSVSWYQQTPGQGLQFLFEYFSETQRNKGNFPGRFSGRQFSNSRSEMNVSTLELGDSALYLCASSLSQTDSYNEQFFGPGTRLTVL.

In its sample, this clonotype was seen many times. The gene calls are TRBV30 and TRBJ1-1; D uncertain. The CDR3 sequence is 12 residues long. CDR1 is GTSNPN, CDR2 SVGIG, per germline (reference sequence). The germline V and J ends were trimmed by 4 bases and 1 base, with 7 bases remaining between them. The CDR3 here is CAWNAGNTEAFF. CDR3 nucleotides: TGTGCCTGGAACGCGGGGAACACTGAAGCTTTCTTT.

As for this clonotype: A much larger clone lies one base from this, so it may be a read error. Lacking the conserved final phenylalanine or tryptophan, this CDR3 likely reflects a read error. The J gene is TRBJ2-7, the V gene TRBV2; D is ambiguous. Germline V lookup: CDR1 SNHLY, CDR2 FYNNEI. V lost 5 bases and J lost 7, with 12 bases in between. The CDR3 loop spans 12 amino acids. The CDR3 DNA is TGTGCCAGCAGTCTACTGACACAGGAGCAGTACTCC. Amino acid sequence: CASSLLTQEQYS.

This chain uses TRBV24-1 with TRBJ2-3; D is undetermined. Trimming stripped 2 bases from V and 4 bases from J, with 3 bases between. The germline V gene encodes CDR1 KGHDR and CDR2 SFDVKD. The CDR3 loop spans 12 amino acids. The CDR3 loop reads CATSDSPDTQYF. For the CDR3, the DNA is TGTGCCACCAGTGATTCCCCAGATACGCAGTATTTT.

This clonotype was recorded many times. The V gene is TRBV7-2, the J gene TRBJ2-7; D is possibly TRBD2 (6 bases). V was pared by 9 bases and J by 4 bases, with 19 bases between. Germline values: CDR1 SGHTA, CDR2 FQGNSA. The CDR3 covers 14 residues. This CDR3 reads CASSSGEARYEQYF. CDR3 bases: TGTGCCAGTTCCTCGGGGGAAGCACGATACGAGCAGTACTTC.

This clonotype was counted a few times. The CDR3 nucleotides are TGTGCTAGTGGTTTGGGAGAGATGATCCCAGATACGCAGTATTTT. It translates to CASGLGEMIPDTQYF. The J gene is TRBJ2-3, the V gene TRBV12-5; no clear D gene. The CDR3 sequence is 15 residues long. Trimming removed 1 base at V and 4 bases at J, with 12 bases between. Per the germline V gene, CDR1 is LGHNT and CDR2 is FRNRAP. Based on the CDR3 plus reference TRBV12-5 and TRBJ2-3, the full variable domain is DARVTQTPRHKVTEMGQEVTMRCQPILGHNTVFWYRQTMMQGLELLAYFRNRAPLDDSGMPKDRFSAEMPDATLATLKIQPSEPRDSAVYFCASGLGEMIPDTQYFGPGTRLTVL.

This clonotype was seen a few times. The V call is TRBV15, the J call TRBJ2-7, with D tentatively TRBD2 (5 bases). CDR3 size: 15 residues. The ends were cut back, 0 bases at V and 5 bases at J, with 14 bases in the middle. Germline CDR1 and CDR2: LNHNV and YYDKDF (reference sequence). The CDR3 DNA is TGTGCCACCAGCAGAGAGTTGGAAGGGAGCAACGAGCAGTACTTC. The encoded protein is CATSRELEGSNEQYF. Complete variable domain (other parts from reference TRBV15 and TRBJ2-7): DAMVIQNPRYQVTQFGKPVTLSCSQTLNHNVMYWYQQKSSQAPKLLFHYYDKDFNNEADTPDNFQSRRPNTSFCFLDIRSPGLGDTAMYLCATSRELEGSNEQYFGPGTRLTVT.

The V call is TRBV2, the J call TRBJ1-1; D not resolved. CDR1 SNHLY and CDR2 FYNNEI come from the germline V gene. V lost 4 bases, J lost 1 base, and 7 bases lay in between. The CDR3 extends over 13 amino acids. CDR3: CASSVSSNTEAFF. In DNA form, the CDR3 reads TGTGCCAGCAGTGTAAGTTCGAACACTGAAGCTTTCTTT.

Concerning this clonotype itself: A junction end diverges from the germline sequence, so it may reflect a read error. The rearrangement joins TRBV6-2 or TRBV6-3 to TRBJ2-3; 8 bases are shared with TRBD1. Germline V lookup: CDR1 MNHEY, CDR2 SVGEGT. CDR3 length equals 16 residues. The CDR3: CASTYGFGQGTDTQYF. DNA for the CDR3: TGTGCCAGCACTTACGGATTCGGACAGGGAACAGATACGCAGTATTTT.

This chain connects TRBV7-2 to TRBJ2-5; tentatively, D is TRBD1 or TRBD2 (5 bases each). With 2 bases removed from V and 5 bases from J, the gap between germline ends came to 6 bases. The CDR3 is 12 residues long. Germline CDR1 and CDR2: SGHTA and FQGNSA. CDR3: CASSLWGETQYF. In DNA, the CDR3 is TGTGCCAGCAGCTTATGGGGGGAGACCCAGTACTTC.

The chain is built from TRBV15 and TRBJ1-2; D uncertain. This CDR3 is built from 14 residues. Per the germline V gene, CDR1 is LNHNV and CDR2 is YYDKDF (reference sequence). V was shortened by 1 base and J by 5 bases, with 11 bases between the two germline ends. The DNA of the CDR3 is TGTGCCACCAGCAGAGGAGGCAGCTCTTATGGCTACACCTTC. This sequence encodes CATSRGGSSYGYTF.

V usage is TRBV2 and J usage is TRBJ1-1, with D possibly being TRBD1 (5 bases). The CDR3 has 14 amino acids. The V and J ends lost 5 bases and 5 bases respectively, with 15 bases between them. Germline V gene data show CDR1 as SNHLY and CDR2 as FYNNEI. For the CDR3, the DNA is TGTGCCAGCAGTAGAATCGGGGGTGGTACTGAAGCTTTCTTT. Amino acids: CASSRIGGGTEAFF.

This chain links TRBV9 with TRBJ1-4; D uncertain. The germline gives CDR1 SGDLS, CDR2 YYNGEE. This CDR3 has 13 residues. V shed 3 bases and J shed 6 bases, with 9 bases lying between them. Here the CDR3 DNA reads TGTGCCAGCAGCGCCGAGGCGGATGAAAAACTGTTTTTT. Its translation is CASSAEADEKLFF.

This clonotype showed up many times. This chain joins TRBV5-1 and TRBJ1-1, with 8 bases lining up with TRBD1. V lost 8 bases, J lost 4 bases, and 1 base stayed unmatched. The CDR3 covers 11 residues. CDR1 is SGHRS, CDR2 YFSETQ, per germline. The CDR3 nucleotides read TGCGCCAGTACAGGGGGCACTGAAGCTTTCTTT. It codes for CASTGGTEAFF.

As concerns this clonotype: Sequence at one end of the junction differs from germline and may be a read error. The chain carries TRBV25-1 and TRBJ2-3; D remains unclear. The CDR3 runs 14 residues. Germline V CDR1 and CDR2: MGHDK, SYGVNS. CDR3 protein: CASSQTHFTDAQYF. The CDR3 bases are TGTGCCAGCAGTCAGACTCATTTCACAGATGCGCAGTATTTT.

This clonotype was observed many times. The V gene is TRBV24-1, the J gene TRBJ2-3, with D unresolved. Germline lookup yields CDR1 KGHDR and CDR2 SFDVKD. The CDR3 contains 12 residues. Trimming shortened V by 3 bases and J by 6 bases, and 6 bases separated the two germline ends. The CDR3: CATSDSVDTQYF. CDR3 sequence (DNA): TGTGCCACCAGTGATAGCGTGGATACGCAGTATTTT.

In the case of this clonotype: Relative to the germline gene, one junction end is altered; a read error may explain this. The chain is built from TRBV4-3 and TRBJ2-7; 11 bases agree with TRBD1. The CDR3 totals 16 residues. Germline CDR1 is LGHNA and CDR2 is YSLEER. CDR3: CAGSQVTGTGGYEQYF. The CDR3 region has the DNA TGCGCCGGCAGCCAAGTAACCGGGACAGGGGGATACGAGCAGTACTTC.

V is TRBV11-3 and J is TRBJ2-7; 9 bases are shared with TRBD1. Germline CDR1 reads SGHNT; CDR2 reads YENEEA. V lost 5 bases, J lost 4 bases, and 6 bases stayed unmatched. This CDR3 is built from 14 residues. The CDR3 loop reads CASSREGQGYEQYF. The CDR3 DNA is TGTGCCAGCAGCCGAGAGGGACAGGGTTACGAGCAGTACTTC.

The chain combines TRBV29-1 with TRBJ1-1; D gene ambiguous. CDR3 length: 12 residues. Germline lookup yields CDR1 SQVTM and CDR2 ANQGSEA. V lost 5 bases, J lost 1 base, and 8 bases lay in between. CDR3 nucleotide sequence: TGCAGCGTTCTGCCGGGGAACACTGAAGCTTTCTTT. Translated, it gives CSVLPGNTEAFF.

The V gene is TRBV29-1, the J gene TRBJ1-6, with TRBD1 as a possible D gene (6 bases). CDR1 and CDR2 (germline): SQVTM, ANQGSEA. The CDR3 extends over 13 amino acids. Trimming shortened V by 7 bases and J by 7 bases, and 14 bases separated the two germline ends. DNA of the CDR3: TGCAGCGCCCTCTGGACAGAGAATTCACCCCTCCACTTT. Protein product: CSALWTENSPLHF.

V gene TRBV12-3 or TRBV12-4 combines with J gene TRBJ2-1; 9 bases fit TRBD2. The CDR3 runs to 12 residues. Unmatched junction bases numbered 8, after V lost 8 bases and J lost 12 bases. CDR3 sequence reads: CASLGGGGAQFF. CDR3 in DNA: TGTGCCAGCTTGGGCGGGGGGGGAGCGCAGTTCTTC.

This clonotype was observed once. The V gene is TRBV11-3, the J gene TRBJ1-1, with a possible D match to TRBD1 (6 bases). Per the germline V gene, CDR1 is SGHNT and CDR2 is YENEEA. V was clipped by 3 bases and J by 1 base, with 12 bases between them. CDR3 size: 15 residues. The CDR3 sequence is CASSFGGSGNTEAFF. As DNA, the CDR3 is TGTGCCAGCAGCTTTGGGGGCTCGGGGAACACTGAAGCTTTCTTT. Full variable domain (rest looked up from reference TRBV11-3 and TRBJ1-1): EAGVVQSPRYKIIEKKQPVAFWCNPISGHNTLYWYLQNLGQGPELLIRYENEEAVDDSQLPKDRFSAERLKGVDSTLKIQPAELGDSAVYLCASSFGGSGNTEAFFGQGTRLTVV.

V gene TRBV29-1 combines with J gene TRBJ1-1, with TRBD1 matching 12 bases. Germline-derived CDR1 and CDR2 are SQVTM and ANQGSEA. The V and J ends lost 4 bases and 1 base, in that order; junction bases with no gene match: 7. The CDR3 totals 16 residues. Written as DNA, the CDR3 is TGCAGCGTTGTGGGACAGGGGGCACATGAGAACACTGAAGCTTTCTTT. This sequence encodes CSVVGQGAHENTEAFF. Based on the CDR3 plus reference TRBV29-1 and TRBJ1-1, the full variable domain is SAVISQKPSRDICQRGTSLTIQCQVDSQVTMMFWYRQQPGQSLTLIATANQGSEATYESGFVIDKFPISRPNLTFSTLTVSNMSPEDSSIYLCSVVGQGAHENTEAFFGQGTRLTVV.

The chain combines TRBV10-3 with TRBJ1-2, with D possibly matching TRBD1 (6 bases). Germline V gene sequence: CDR1 ENHRY, CDR2 SYGVKD. V shed 6 bases and J shed 4 bases, with 15 bases lying between them. This CDR3 region has 14 residues. The CDR3 nucleotides read TGTGCCATCAGCCCTGAGGACAGATTCTATGGCTACACCTTC. It specifies CAISPEDRFYGYTF.

V gene TRBV9 combines with J gene TRBJ1-3, with 7 positions matching TRBD1. Looked up from germline, CDR1 is SGDLS and CDR2 is YYNGEE. Trimming at V came to 0 bases and at J to 2 bases, leaving 14 bases not matched to a gene. The CDR3 extends over 19 amino acids. The DNA of the CDR3 is TGTGCCAGCAGCGTAGATCACCCGGAGGGGGCAGGCCCTGGAAACACCATATATTTT. Its translation is CASSVDHPEGAGPGNTIYF.

This clonotype occurred many times. The chain recombines TRBV11-2 with TRBJ1-2; 7 nucleotides agree with TRBD1. This CDR3 is 16 amino acids long. Per the germline V gene, CDR1 is SGHAT and CDR2 is FQNNGV. The J segment lost 2 bases and the V segment lost 2 bases, leaving 8 bases of the junction unmatched. The DNA for the CDR3 is TGTGCCAGCAGCTTATACCGGGACAGCTCCAACTATGGCTACACCTTC. Residues: CASSLYRDSSNYGYTF.

This sequence joins TRBV20-1 and TRBJ2-7; 9 positions agree with TRBD1. Germline V gene sequence: CDR1 DFQATT, CDR2 SNEGSKA (reference sequence). The CDR3 runs to 13 residues. V shed 6 bases, J shed 3 bases, and the junction held 6 bases outside the gene matches. The CDR3 protein is CSARQGGFYEQYF. The CDR3, as DNA: TGCAGTGCCCGACAGGGGGGGTTCTACGAGCAGTACTTC.